This T cell receptor (beta chain) was recovered during a study of T cells in Graves' hyperthyroidism and ophthalmopathy (dated by TCRdb to about 2019). A note on the overall study: Peripheral blood was sampled at the time of initial diagnosis, prior to any treatment. TCR V-J signatures able to tell the groups apart were searched for in a discovery cohort of more than 90 patients, of whom 40 to 45 had Graves' ophthalmopathy and 55 to 60 had stable Graves' hyperthyroidism. Prospective prediction of ophthalmopathy was tested in an independent validation cohort of under 20 hyperthyroidism patients and around 16 patients who later progressed to ophthalmopathy. The 100 or so discovery patients were randomly split 7:3 into training and test sets. Thyroid tissue and blood T-cell repertoires from six Graves' hyperthyroidism patients were also compared in the study. Following sampling, methimazole starting at 30 mg daily was given to hyperthyroidism patients, and high-dose intravenous methylprednisolone was given to ophthalmopathy patients. The paper reports TCR Vbeta CDR3 sequencing of roughly 140 peripheral blood samples: around 45 ophthalmopathy, under 80 hyperthyroidism and 17 progressor patients. Points the paper makes about the study in general: Ophthalmopathy was separated from stable hyperthyroidism by a 13 V-J signature model, with just over 85% sensitivity and about 81% specificity obtained in cross-validation and 80%/75% obtained in testing. Blood samples also contained most of the expanded thyroid clonotypes (frequency above 0.001), which suggests that blood repertoires may reflect thyroid immune responses. In validation, progression to ophthalmopathy was predicted by the model with 70.59% sensitivity and 72.22% specificity, a median of 6.5 months before onset. No statistical method was used to set the sample size in advance, and investigators knew the group allocation.

This clonotype was observed a handful of times. Its antigen has not been determined. No qualities accompany the bases; no much larger clone lies one base away. TCR beta CDR3 regions were amplified from RNA transcripts. A first-round RT-PCR of the TCR CDR3 used the HTBI primer set with the Qiagen OneStep RT-PCR kit. A second multiplex PCR round built the libraries, followed by size selection and purification. Sequencing of the libraries was done on an Illumina HiSeq2000 using paired-end 100 bp reads. As for the original processing: SOAPnuke was used to process the raw data, throwing out any read that contained adapters or uncalled bases, had a mean Phred below 15, or lacked an exact constant-primer or identifier match. High-quality paired reads were merged using COPE v1.2.5, and each unique nucleotide sequence was defined as a clonotype. MiTCR v1.1 was used to align clonotypes to the IMGT TRBV, TRBD and TRBJ reference segments. The analysis included only V-J combinations with a frequency above 0.0001, which together covered over 98% of the repertoires. The TCS score was defined as the ratio of F50 (clonal expansion) to E x V (chaos), calculated using BLOSUM62-based TCRdist between CDR3 peptides within each V-J. Welch's t-statistics and random forest reduced roughly 540 V-J features to roughly 13, which were used in a naive Bayes classifier (R e1071). Clones were called with MiXCR by TCRdb after fastp trimmed the public reads at Q25, and only in-frame beta chains were retained. All rows with the same CDR3 protein become a single entry with the most common DNA and genes. TCRdb, not the authors, supplied the V and J calls. This sample is represented by under 800,000 distinct CDR3 sequences; about 15% of them were singletons. About 9.4% of the sample is held by the ten biggest clonotypes.

Stable Graves' hyperthyroidism was defined as the absence of progression to ophthalmopathy over 18 months of follow-up. The hyperthyroidism patients were between 18 and 65 years old and newly diagnosed, with a disease duration of less than 2 months. Exclusion was applied to patients with uncontrolled infections, other autoimmune diseases, pregnancy or lactation. Diagnoses were based on clinical symptoms, serum thyroxine and TRAb, thyroid ultrasound and orbital computed tomography. Ficoll-Paque density gradient centrifugation was used to isolate PBMCs from around 10 ml of fresh peripheral blood. Total RNA was extracted with Trizol reagent, and quality was checked on an Agilent 2100 Bioanalyzer. The germline V gene provides CDR1 KGHSH and CDR2 LQKENI. Trimming removed 2 bases from V and 1 base from J, leaving 11 bases between the germline ends. The CDR3 sequence holds 15 residues, the cysteine and phenylalanine included. The sequence is cut down to CDR3 DNA, 45 bases in frame from base 1.

Input material: blood. The sequence derives from a woman under 30 with Graves' hyperthyroidism. Here the chain combines TRBV18 and TRBJ1-1; the D gene lacks a confident call. At the DNA level, the sequence is TGTGCCAGCTCACCATTCCCCACAGAGAACACTGAAGCTTTCTTT. Its protein product is CASSPFPTENTEAFF.